Listed below are T cell receptor beta chains from one sample, sequenced in a study of shared clonotypes between healthy human individuals. The protocol was immunoSEQ multiplex PCR, while the TCRdb copy is restricted to in-frame clones and leaves out a portion. The repertoire holds about 2 million clones, with roughly 95% as singletons. Sequencing was done on a sample of naive CD8+ T cells sorted from blood. The receptors here all came from a man aged 18-30 years in good health. CDR3s include the opening cysteine and the closing phenylalanine or tryptophan. A D gene is named only where the DNA matches it firmly. Expanded clones are given a class, and other clones once, few, many or no size at all.

CASSTGGANVLTF	TGTGCCAGCAGCACGGGGGGGGCCAACGTCCTGACTTTC	TRBV5-4	TRBJ2-6	-	-
CASSPRSGLTNTGELFF	TGTGCCAGCAGCCCGAGGTCGGGGCTGACAAACACCGGGGAGCTGTTTTTT	TRBV7-9	TRBJ2-2	-	-
CASSFESAYEQYF	TGTGCCAGCAGCTTCGAAAGCGCCTACGAGCAGTACTTC	TRBV13	TRBJ2-7	-	-
CASSLSPGFGEKLFF	TGCGCCAGCAGCCTGAGTCCAGGGTTTGGTGAAAAACTGTTTTTT	TRBV4-1	TRBJ1-4	-	-
CASSPDPGGEQYF	TGTGCCAGCAGCCCGGACCCCGGGGGAGAGCAGTACTTC	TRBV7-2	TRBJ2-7	-	-
CASSARTGDTEAFF	TGTGCCAGCAGCGCCCGGACAGGGGATACTGAAGCTTTCTTT	TRBV9	TRBJ1-1	TRBD1	-
CATSRDPQGNTNEKLFF	TGTGCCACCAGCAGAGACCCACAGGGGAATACTAATGAAAAACTGTTTTTT	TRBV15	TRBJ1-4	TRBD1	-
CASSPRQGAVGELFF	TGCGCCAGCAGCCCGCGACAGGGGGCGGTCGGGGAGCTGTTTTTT	TRBV4-1	TRBJ2-2	TRBD1	-
CASKPTGGYTEAFF	TGTGCCAGCAAACCGACAGGGGGCTACACTGAAGCTTTCTTT	TRBV2	TRBJ1-1	TRBD1	-
CASRPHPEDRGVYGYTF	TGCGCCAGCAGACCACACCCGGAGGACAGGGGAGTATATGGCTACACCTTC	TRBV4-1	TRBJ1-2	TRBD1	-
CAWSVLSGSDAQYF	TGTGCCTGGAGTGTACTAAGCGGGTCGGATGCCCAGTACTTC	TRBV30	TRBJ2-5	-	-
CATRAVQEYTGELFF	TGTGCCACCCGTGCGGTACAGGAATACACCGGGGAGCTGTTTTTT	TRBV19	TRBJ2-2	-	-
CASSQEMWTGDSILFF	TGCGCCAGCAGCCAAGAGATGTGGACAGGGGACTCTATACTGTTTTTT	TRBV4-1	TRBJ1-4	TRBD1	-
CASSFGSSGYYGYTF	TGTGCCAGCAGCTTTGGAAGTTCAGGCTACTATGGCTACACCTTC	TRBV5-4	TRBJ1-2	-	-
CASSGVWGTDTQYF	TGTGCCAGCAGCGGGGTATGGGGCACAGATACGCAGTATTTT	TRBV2	TRBJ2-3	-	-
CASSWPVGGRGDIQYF	TGTGCCAGCAGCTGGCCCGTGGGGGGCAGGGGGGACATTCAGTACTTC	TRBV7-8	TRBJ2-4	-	once
CASSQRTGTGEQYF	TGCGCCAGCAGCCAAAGGACCGGGACGGGCGAGCAGTACTTC	TRBV4-1	TRBJ2-7	-	-
CASIPKGQGRPEQYF	TGTGCCAGCATTCCAAAAGGACAGGGGCGTCCCGAGCAGTACTTC	TRBV6-1	TRBJ2-7	TRBD1	-
CASSTHSSGLAVYEQYF	TGTGCCAGCAGCACCCATTCATCGGGACTAGCGGTCTACGAGCAGTACTTC	TRBV5-4	TRBJ2-7	TRBD2	-
CASTRSEQYF	TGTGCCAGCACGCGGAGCGAGCAGTACTTC	TRBV19	TRBJ2-7	-	-
CATSSGISNQPQHF	TGTGCCACCAGCAGCGGGATTAGCAATCAGCCCCAGCATTTT	TRBV15	TRBJ1-5	-	-
CASSPGQDSLETQYF	TGTGCCAGCAGCCCGGGACAGGATAGTTTAGAGACCCAGTACTTC	TRBV5-6	TRBJ2-5	TRBD1	-
CASSPDRSWNTEAFF	TGTGCCAGCTCACCGGACAGGAGCTGGAACACTGAAGCTTTCTTT	TRBV18	TRBJ1-1	TRBD1	-
CASRPTGANQPQHF	TGTGCCAGCAGGCCCACAGGGGCCAATCAGCCCCAGCATTTT	TRBV27	TRBJ1-5	TRBD1	-
CATWTGSGNTIYF	TGTGCCACCTGGACAGGATCTGGAAACACCATATATTTT	TRBV19	TRBJ1-3	TRBD1	-
CASSLASGLAGAYEQYF	TGTGCCAGCAGCTTAGCCTCAGGACTAGCGGGGGCCTACGAGCAGTACTTC	TRBV7-2	TRBJ2-7	TRBD2	-
CASSLDPGPYEQYF	TGTGCCAGCAGCCTAGACCCCGGCCCCTACGAGCAGTACTTC	TRBV5-4	TRBJ2-7	-	-
CASEGSGYGYTF	TGTGCCAGCGAGGGAAGTGGCTATGGCTACACCTTC	TRBV25-1	TRBJ1-2	-	once
CATSRDRTEAFF	TGTGCCACCAGCAGAGATAGAACTGAAGCTTTCTTT	TRBV15	TRBJ1-1	-	-
CASSFRGGTEAFF	TGTGCCAGCAGCTTCCGGGGAGGGACTGAAGCTTTCTTT	TRBV5-4	TRBJ1-1	-	-
CASSEGASFSYEQYF	TGTGCCAGCAGTGAGGGGGCGAGCTTCTCCTACGAGCAGTACTTC	TRBV2	TRBJ2-7	-	once
CASRRLMDYEQYF	TGTGCCAGCAGGCGACTAATGGACTACGAGCAGTACTTC	TRBV6-1	TRBJ2-7	-	once
CASSWSAGADTQYF	TGTGCCAGCAGCTGGTCGGCGGGAGCAGATACGCAGTATTTT	TRBV7-9	TRBJ2-3	TRBD2	-
CASSPGTSGREGIYEQYF	TGTGCCAGCAGCCCCGGGACTAGCGGAAGAGAGGGGATCTACGAGCAGTACTTC	TRBV7-9	TRBJ2-7	TRBD2	-
CASSFLGDSYNEQFF	TGTGCCAGCAGCTTTTTGGGAGACTCCTACAATGAGCAGTTCTTC	TRBV11-2	TRBJ2-1	-	-
CASSQSRGYEQYF	TGTGCCAGCAGCCAAAGTCGGGGTTACGAGCAGTACTTC	TRBV14	TRBJ2-7	-	few
CASSLAGTHYEQYF	TGTGCCAGCAGCTTAGCAGGGACACACTACGAGCAGTACTTC	TRBV7-2	TRBJ2-7	-	-
CASSLAREATNEKLFF	TGTGCCAGCAGCTTAGCCAGGGAAGCAACTAATGAAAAACTGTTTTTT	TRBV7-6	TRBJ1-4	-	-
CASSQGISNQPQHF	TGTGCCAGCAGTCAGGGGATAAGCAATCAGCCCCAGCATTTT	TRBV28	TRBJ1-5	-	-
CASSVVAANYGYTF	TGTGCCAGCAGTGTGGTAGCAGCTAACTATGGCTACACCTTC	TRBV6-1	TRBJ1-2	-	-
CASSYSQGGNTEAFF	TGCGCCAGCAGCTACTCTCAGGGGGGGAACACTGAAGCTTTCTTT	TRBV5-1	TRBJ1-1	TRBD1	-
CSVTSEQETQYF	TGCAGCGTTACTAGCGAACAAGAGACCCAGTACTTC	TRBV29-1	TRBJ2-5	TRBD2	-
CASSITGEALNTEAFF	TGCGCCAGCAGCATAACCGGGGAGGCCTTGAACACTGAAGCTTTCTTT	TRBV4-3	TRBJ1-1	-	-
CASSPGGTQYF	TGTGCCAGCAGTCCAGGAGGTACGCAGTATTTT	TRBV27	TRBJ2-3	-	-
CASSSQDSNNSPLHF	TGCGCCAGCAGCTCTCAAGACAGTAATAATTCACCCCTCCACTTT	TRBV4-1	TRBJ1-6	-	once